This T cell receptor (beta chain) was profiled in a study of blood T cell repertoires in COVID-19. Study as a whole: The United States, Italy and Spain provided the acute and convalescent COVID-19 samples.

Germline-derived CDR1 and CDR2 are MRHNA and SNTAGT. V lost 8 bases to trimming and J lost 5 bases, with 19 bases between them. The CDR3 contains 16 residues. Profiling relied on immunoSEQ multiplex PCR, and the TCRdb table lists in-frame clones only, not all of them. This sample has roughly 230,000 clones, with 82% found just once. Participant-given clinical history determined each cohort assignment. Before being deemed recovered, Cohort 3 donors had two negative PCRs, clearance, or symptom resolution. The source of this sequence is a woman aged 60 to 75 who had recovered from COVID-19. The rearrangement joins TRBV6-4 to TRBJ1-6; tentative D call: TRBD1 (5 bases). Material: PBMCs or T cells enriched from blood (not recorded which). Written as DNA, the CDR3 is TGTGCCAGCCCTGATAGGGGAAGCCAAAATAATTCACCCCTCCACTTT. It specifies CASPDRGSQNNSPLHF.